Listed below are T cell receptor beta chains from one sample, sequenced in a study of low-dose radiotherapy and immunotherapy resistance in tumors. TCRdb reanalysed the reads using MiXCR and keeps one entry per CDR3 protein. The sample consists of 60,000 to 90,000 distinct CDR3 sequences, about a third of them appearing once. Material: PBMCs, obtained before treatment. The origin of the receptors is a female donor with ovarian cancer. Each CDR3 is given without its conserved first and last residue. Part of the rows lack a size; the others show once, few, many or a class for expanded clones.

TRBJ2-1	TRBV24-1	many	ATSDLVIGHRDSYNEQF
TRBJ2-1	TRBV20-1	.	SARDPQEGNGLHNEQF
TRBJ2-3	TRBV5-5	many	ASSLERTGRGGRDTQY
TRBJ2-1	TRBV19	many	ASSIFGRVEQF
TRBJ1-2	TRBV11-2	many	ASSQDLGANYGYT
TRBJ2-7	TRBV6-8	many	ASRPLAGGSIGEQY
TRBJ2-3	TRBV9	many	ASSVEGLTDTQY
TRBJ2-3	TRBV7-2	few	ASSLQRSGTDTQY
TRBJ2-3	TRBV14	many	ASSQVRGADTQY
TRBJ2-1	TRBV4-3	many	ASSQEGGLMNVGYNEQF
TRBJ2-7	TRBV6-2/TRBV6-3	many	ASAVRGDGEQY
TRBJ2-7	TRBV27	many	ASSFYRPGSYEQY
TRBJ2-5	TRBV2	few	ASCQQETQY
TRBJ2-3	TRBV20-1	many	SARFQGATDTQY
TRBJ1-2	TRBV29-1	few	SVGGQGHGYT
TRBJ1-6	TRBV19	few	ASSFPVGQGGNSPLH
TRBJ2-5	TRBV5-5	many	ASSLGSETQY
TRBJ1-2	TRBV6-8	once	ASRPGDYGYT
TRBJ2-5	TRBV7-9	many	ASSIVQGTQY
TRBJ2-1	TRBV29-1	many	SVEVGGGASNEQF